This TCR beta chain came from a study of spatial heterogeneity in lung cancer. One entry per CDR3 protein, called by TCRdb with MiXCR from the 5' RACE reads. The data contain several thousand distinct CDR3 sequences, about 9.3% of them singletons. Study-level findings and limits: Higher tumor mutation counts went along with higher counts of expanded intratumoral alpha and beta TCRs.

This clonotype is medium-sized (0.01 to 0.1%) in the sample. Its specificity is not known. The time point: sample taken at primary tumor resection. This receptor was identified in a male donor with early-stage non-small cell lung cancer. The starting material was lung tumor tissue, obtained at surgery.

The DNA for the CDR3 is TGTGCCAGCAGCCATTACAGGGAGTTTAACCAGCCCCAGCATTTT. This encodes CASSHYREFNQPQHF. The chain is built from TRBV3-1 and TRBJ1-5; the D gene is possibly TRBD1 (6 bases). The ends were cut back, 3 bases at V and 7 bases at J, with 16 bases in the middle. Germline V gene lookup returns CDR1 LGHDT and CDR2 YNNKEL (reference sequence). The CDR3 contains 15 residues.